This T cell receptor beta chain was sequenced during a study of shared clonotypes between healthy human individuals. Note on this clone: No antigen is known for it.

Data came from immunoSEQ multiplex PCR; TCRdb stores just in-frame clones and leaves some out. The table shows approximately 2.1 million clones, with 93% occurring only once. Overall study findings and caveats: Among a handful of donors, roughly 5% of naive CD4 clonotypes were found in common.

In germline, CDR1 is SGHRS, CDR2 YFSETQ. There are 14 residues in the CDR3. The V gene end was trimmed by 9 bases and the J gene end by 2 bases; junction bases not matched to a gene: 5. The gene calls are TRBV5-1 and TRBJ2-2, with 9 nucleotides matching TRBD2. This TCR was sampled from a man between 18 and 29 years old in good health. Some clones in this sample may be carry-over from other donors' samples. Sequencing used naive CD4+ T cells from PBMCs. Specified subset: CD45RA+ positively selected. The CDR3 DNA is TGCGCCACTTCGCGGGAGGGAAACACCGGGGAGCTGTTTTTT. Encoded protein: CATSREGNTGELFF. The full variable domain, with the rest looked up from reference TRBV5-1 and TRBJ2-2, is KAGVTQTPRYLIKTRGQQVTLSCSPISGHRSVSWYQQTPGQGLQFLFEYFSETQRNKGNFPGRFSGRQFSNSRSEMNVSTLELGDSALYLCATSREGNTGELFFGEGSRLTVL.